This entry concerns a single TCR beta chain. Assay: immunoSEQ multiplex PCR; the TCRdb copy retains only in-frame clones and omits some. Here the sample spans about 70,000 clones, more than 80% being singletons. The CDR3 contains 15 residues. Germline V gene lookup returns CDR1 MNHEY and CDR2 SVGAGI. V was cut by 8 bases and J by 4 bases, with 15 bases left in between. This sample is part of a study of blood T cell repertoires in COVID-19. In the study overall: The United States, Italy and Spain were the sources of the acute and convalescent COVID-19 samples. Sources were T cells, B-cell-depleted T cells, or PBMCs; the material itself was cDNA or gDNA.

The genes are TRBV6-5 and TRBJ1-6; D gene unclear. The source is a woman aged 80 or over with active or convalescent COVID-19. The sample comprised peripheral blood. Here the CDR3 reads CASSSGITYNSPLHF. The CDR3 bases are TGTGCCAGCTCGTCGGGGATCACTTATAATTCACCCCTCCACTTT.